This T cell receptor beta chain emerged from a study of T-cell reconstitution after alpha-beta-depleted transplantation in children. V was trimmed by 9 bases and J by 3 bases, leaving 9 bases between them. The CDR3 is 11 residues long. This clonotype was observed many times. It was with unique molecular identifiers that the TCRbeta library was prepared. One entry per CDR3 protein results from TCRdb running MiXCR on the PCR reads. This table holds some 350,000 distinct CDR3 sequences, approximately 10% found once. This chain links TRBV12-3 or TRBV12-4 with TRBJ2-7, with a possible D match to TRBD1 (6 bases). Here the sequenced sample was PBMCs from the stem cell graft donor, taken from the stem cell graft. The sequence was collected from a human donor who donated a stem cell graft to a child with acute lymphoblastic leukemia. This chain's CDR3 is CASGTYYEQYF. DNA of the CDR3: TGTGCCAGTGGGACATACTACGAGCAGTACTTC.